Reported below is one TCR beta chain. Method: immunoSEQ multiplex PCR; TCRdb's copy keeps in-frame clones and lacks some. The sample has about 310,000 clones; roughly 90% are singletons. CDR3 length: 14 amino acids. V was trimmed by 5 bases and J by 8 bases, leaving 16 bases between them. CDR1 LGHNT and CDR2 FRNRAP come from the germline V gene. Residents of approximately 25 US areas, aged roughly 18 to 89 years, made up the participants. Two negative PCRs, clearance, or symptom resolution were required of recovered Cohort 3 donors. These data are taken from a study of blood T cell repertoires in COVID-19. Study at large: Sites across the United States, Italy and Spain contributed samples from acute and convalescent COVID-19. T cells, B-cell-depleted T cells, or PBMCs supplied cDNA or gDNA.

Sequences were obtained from PBMCs or T cells enriched from blood (not recorded which). This TCR was sampled from a woman younger than 45 who had recovered from COVID-19. V and J are TRBV12-5 and TRBJ2-1, with TRBD2 as a possible D gene (5 bases). This CDR3 is CASGPAGSVDEQFF. The DNA of the CDR3 is TGTGCTAGTGGTCCGGCGGGCAGTGTAGATGAGCAGTTCTTC.